This TCR beta chain is drawn from a study of tumor-infiltrating lymphocytes in primary liver carcinoma. Study outcomes and limitations: Tumor-adjacent and tumor-blood pairs overlapped less than tumor region pairs did.

The CDR3 contains 13 residues. In germline, CDR1 is SGHVS, CDR2 FQNEAQ. The input was 500 ng total RNA; TCR beta cDNA was made from it with a constant-region primer. Each TCR beta library was derived from three nested multiplex PCR rounds that employed slightly modified ARM-PCR. It was with TRBV1-TRBV30 forward primers and a C-beta reverse primer that the first two PCR rounds were run, at around 9 cycles each. One entry per CDR3 protein results from TCRdb running MiXCR on the multiplex PCR reads. The table includes about 44,000 distinct CDR3 sequences, roughly 77% detected once. Points on this clonotype: The target antigen is unknown. The junction differs from germline at one of its ends, possibly a read error.

DNA and RNA were both co-extracted from 20-30 mg of bulk tissue that had not been sorted. The sequencing input was tumor-adjacent normal liver tissue. The J gene is TRBJ2-3, the V gene TRBV7-8; D is ambiguous. The clonotype originates from a woman aged 25-40 years with primary liver carcinoma and hepatitis B virus infection. CDR3 loop: CANSSLVSDTQCF. The CDR3 bases are TGTGCCAACAGCTCGCTAGTATCAGATACGCAGTGTTTT.